The TCR beta chain under discussion was sequenced for a study of shared clonotypes between healthy human individuals (dated by TCRdb to 2018 to 2021). Concerning the study at large: Two women and three men aged 18 to 49 years were included in the cohort. For each donor, CD4 naive and CD4 memory were each given three plates, CD8 naive was given two plates, and CD8 memory was given one plate. The study deeply sequenced blood TCR repertoires of five healthy adults to estimate repertoire size and the extent of clonotype sharing between individuals. To increase sequencing depth and limit assay-specific biases, TCR repertoire library preparation and sequencing were carried out by different laboratories using diverse techniques. Between about 0.9 and 8.9 billion PBMCs per donor were obtained by leukapheresis.

This clone was seen once. What antigen it recognizes has not been identified. The record has no base qualities; no much larger clone is one base away. TCR CDR3 regions were amplified from genomic DNA by multiplex PCR using the deep immunoSEQ assay. Extracted genomic DNA from each cell subset was distributed evenly across all wells of several immunoSEQ 96-well plates, and each plate was treated as a replicate. Each replicate PCR for sorted subsets received roughly 0.2 ug genomic DNA, equal to roughly 30,000 T cell genomes. Purified libraries were measured with a Qubit 3.0 fluorometer, size-checked on a Bioanalyzer 2100, and measured again with the KAPA Library Quantification kit. Every immunoSEQ 96-well plate was sequenced on a separate single-read 150-cycle Illumina NextSeq 550 flow cell. The published analysis was carried out like this. Because the immunoSEQ output included only junctional sequences and no quality scores, the filtering could not be the same as the filtering used for full-length reads. Sequences were annotated with PyIR, a Python wrapper for IgBLAST v1.9, and V/J genes and CDR3 were assigned using IMGT germline references. Reads with weak V/J assignments (E-value above 1e-6), missing CDR3, stop codons, out-of-frame junctions, or ambiguous translated residues were removed. V3J clonotypes were defined as sequences sharing an identical inferred V gene, J gene, and CDR3 amino acid sequence. Percentage overlap between repertoires was computed as shared unique clonotypes divided by the size of the smaller repertoire. Three approaches were used to assess repertoire richness: RTK rarefaction, the Chao1 estimator, and Recon v2.1 estimates of unobserved clonotypes. Generation probabilities for all TCRbeta clonotypes obtained by the gDNA method from a few donors were computed using OLGA. Not all clones reach the TCRdb copy of this immuneACCESS table, which keeps in-frame sequences only. Checked studies attribute under half of the gap to unresolved V genes and leave the rest unexplained. The V and J calls and clone size are taken from that table; D and trimming were inferred from the DNA. Counted in this sample were nearly 1,000,000 clones; approximately 80% of them appeared once. The ten largest make up about 1.5% of the sample.

What the authors observed across the whole study: Clonotypes shared by all four sorted-subset donors showed higher generation probabilities than non-shared clonotypes. The genetic and exposure-history diversity represented was limited by the small number of donors. Sampling was limited to blood, and TCR repertoires in tissue likely differ from TCR repertoires in blood. Estimated clonotype richness was generally larger for naive than for memory subsets. Rarefaction of sorted-subset datasets indicated incomplete sequencing despite the large sequencing depth. Based on pairwise subsampling, the degree of clonotype sharing among donors was expected to be affected by sequencing depth. Across a few donors, roughly 5.4% of naive CD4, around 3.3% of naive CD8, 2.3% of memory CD4, and roughly 0.4% of memory CD8 clonotypes were shared.

The CDR3 runs 13 residues from the cysteine to the phenylalanine. Only the CDR3 DNA is retained, 39 bases long and in frame from the first base. V gives up 2 bases and J gives up 4 bases, and the segment between their germline ends measures 6 bases. Based on the germline V gene (reference sequence), the CDR1 and CDR2 sequences are WNHNN and SYGVQD. Healthy HIV-negative adults with no recently reported acute infections or vaccinations were included as donors. All donors were Caucasian adults living in Nashville, Tennessee, USA. Magnetic negative selection was used to enrich CD4+ T cells, after which naive cells were positively selected on CD45RA and the negative fraction became the memory subset. Blood was obtained by leukapheresis, after which PBMCs were separated by Ficoll-Histopaque density gradient centrifugation and cryopreserved in liquid nitrogen vapor phase. Analytical flow cytometry was used to check the purity and quantity of each magnetically sorted T cell population. Each sorted fraction had its genomic DNA isolated and then quantified by UV absorbance on a Nanodrop 2000c.

Sequencing was carried out using memory CD4+ T cells sorted from blood. The cell subset or site tag for this specimen amounts to: CD45RA-negative fraction. Rearrangement joined TRBV10-1 to TRBJ2-1; no D segment can be confidently identified. The clonotype comes from a man younger than 35 in good health. The DNA sequence follows: TGCGCCAGCAGTGAGAATTATTACAATGAGCAGTTCTTC. Translated, it reads CASSENYYNEQFF.